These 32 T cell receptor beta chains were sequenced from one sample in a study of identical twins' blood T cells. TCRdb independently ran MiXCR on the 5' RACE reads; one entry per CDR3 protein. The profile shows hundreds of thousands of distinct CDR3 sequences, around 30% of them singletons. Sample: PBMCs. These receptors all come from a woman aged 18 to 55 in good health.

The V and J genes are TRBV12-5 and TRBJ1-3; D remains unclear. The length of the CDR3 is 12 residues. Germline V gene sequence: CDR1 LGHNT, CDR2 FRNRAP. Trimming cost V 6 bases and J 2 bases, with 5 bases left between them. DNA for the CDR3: TGTGCTAGTGGCCAGGCTGGAAACACCATATATTTT. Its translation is CASGQAGNTIYF.

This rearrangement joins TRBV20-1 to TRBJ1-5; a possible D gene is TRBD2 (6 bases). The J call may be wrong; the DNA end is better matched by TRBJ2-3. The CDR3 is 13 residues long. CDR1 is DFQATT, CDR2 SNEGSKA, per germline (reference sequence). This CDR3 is CSAGGRINQPQYF. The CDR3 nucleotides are TGCAGTGCTGGAGGGCGGATCAATCAGCCCCAGTATTTT.

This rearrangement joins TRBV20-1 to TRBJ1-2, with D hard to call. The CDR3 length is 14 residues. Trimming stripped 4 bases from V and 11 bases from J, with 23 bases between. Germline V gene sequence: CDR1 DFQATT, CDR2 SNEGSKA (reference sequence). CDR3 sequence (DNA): TGCAGTGCTAACCCCGTCCAGGTCGTGATGGGGTACACCTTC. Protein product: CSANPVQVVMGYTF.

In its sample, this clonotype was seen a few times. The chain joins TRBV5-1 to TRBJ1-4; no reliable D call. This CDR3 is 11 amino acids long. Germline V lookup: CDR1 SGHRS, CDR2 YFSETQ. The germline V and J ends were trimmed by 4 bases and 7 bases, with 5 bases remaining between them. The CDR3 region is CASSNSEKLFF. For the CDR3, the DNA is TGCGCCAGCAGCAACAGTGAAAAACTGTTTTTT.

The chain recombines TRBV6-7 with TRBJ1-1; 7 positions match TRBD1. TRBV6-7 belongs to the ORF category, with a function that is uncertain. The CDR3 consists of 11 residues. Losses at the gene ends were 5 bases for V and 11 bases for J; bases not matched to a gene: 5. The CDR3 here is CASSGDSGAFF. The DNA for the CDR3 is TGTGCCAGCAGTGGGGACAGTGGGGCTTTCTTT.

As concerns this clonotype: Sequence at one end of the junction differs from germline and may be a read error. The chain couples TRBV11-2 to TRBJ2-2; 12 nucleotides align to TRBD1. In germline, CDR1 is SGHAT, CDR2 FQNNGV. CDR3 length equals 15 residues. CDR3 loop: CANSFGTGGSGELFF. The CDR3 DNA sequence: TGTGCCAACAGCTTCGGGACAGGGGGCTCCGGGGAGCTGTTTTTT.

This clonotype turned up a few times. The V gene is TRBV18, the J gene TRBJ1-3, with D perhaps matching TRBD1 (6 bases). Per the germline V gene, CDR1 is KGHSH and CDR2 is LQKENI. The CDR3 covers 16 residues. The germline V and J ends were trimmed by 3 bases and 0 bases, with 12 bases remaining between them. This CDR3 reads CASSPATGRSGNTIYF. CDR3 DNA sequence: TGTGCCAGCTCACCTGCGACAGGACGCTCTGGAAACACCATATATTTT.

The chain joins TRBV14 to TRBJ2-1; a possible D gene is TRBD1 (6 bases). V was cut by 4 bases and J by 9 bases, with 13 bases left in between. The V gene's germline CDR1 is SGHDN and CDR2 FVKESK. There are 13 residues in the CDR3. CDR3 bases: TGTGCCAGCAGCCTACGACAGGCAATTGAGCAGTTCTTC. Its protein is CASSLRQAIEQFF.

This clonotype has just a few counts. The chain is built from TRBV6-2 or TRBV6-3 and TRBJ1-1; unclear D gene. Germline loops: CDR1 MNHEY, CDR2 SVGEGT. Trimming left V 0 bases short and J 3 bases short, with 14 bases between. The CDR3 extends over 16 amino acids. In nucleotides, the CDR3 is TGTGCCAGCAGTTACTCGGTCGCCAGCCCCTACACTGAAGCTTTCTTT. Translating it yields CASSYSVASPYTEAFF.

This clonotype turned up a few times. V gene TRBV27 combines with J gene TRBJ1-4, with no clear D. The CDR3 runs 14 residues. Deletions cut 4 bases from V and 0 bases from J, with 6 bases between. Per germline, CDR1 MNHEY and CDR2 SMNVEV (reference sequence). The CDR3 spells CASSSSATNEKLFF. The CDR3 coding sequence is TGTGCCAGCAGTTCCAGTGCAACTAATGAAAAACTGTTTTTT.

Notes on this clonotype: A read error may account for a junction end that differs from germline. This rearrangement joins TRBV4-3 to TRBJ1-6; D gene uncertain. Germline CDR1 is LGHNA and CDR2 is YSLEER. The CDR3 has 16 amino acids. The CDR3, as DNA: TGCGCCGGCAGCCAAGATCGTAACGGCGTCGGTTCACCCCTCCACTTC. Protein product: CAGSQDRNGVGSPLHF.

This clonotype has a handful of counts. The CDR3, as DNA: TGCAGTGCGACTGAATCGGGGCAGGGGCTTCACACCTTC. This codes for CSATESGQGLHTF. V gene TRBV20-1 combines with J gene TRBJ1-2; tentatively, D is TRBD1 (6 bases). With 6 bases removed from V and 12 bases from J, the gap between germline ends came to 23 bases. Germline CDR1 is DFQATT and CDR2 is SNEGSKA (reference sequence). The CDR3 contains 13 residues.

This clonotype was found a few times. The CDR3 spells CSAPGTTEGEKLFF. The CDR3 region has the DNA TGCAGTGCTCCCGGGACAACCGAGGGCGAAAAACTGTTTTTT. The chain employs TRBV20-1 and TRBJ1-4; possibly TRBD1 for D (6 bases). The V gene's germline CDR1 is DFQATT and CDR2 SNEGSKA (reference sequence). The ends were cut back, 5 bases at V and 8 bases at J, with 18 bases in the middle. CDR3 length: 14 amino acids.

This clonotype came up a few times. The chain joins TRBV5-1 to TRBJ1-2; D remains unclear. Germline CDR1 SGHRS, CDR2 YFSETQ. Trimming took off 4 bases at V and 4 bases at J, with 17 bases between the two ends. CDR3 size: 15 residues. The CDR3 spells CASSLGGWRVYGYTF. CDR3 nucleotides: TGCGCCAGCAGCCTCGGAGGATGGCGGGTCTATGGCTACACCTTC.

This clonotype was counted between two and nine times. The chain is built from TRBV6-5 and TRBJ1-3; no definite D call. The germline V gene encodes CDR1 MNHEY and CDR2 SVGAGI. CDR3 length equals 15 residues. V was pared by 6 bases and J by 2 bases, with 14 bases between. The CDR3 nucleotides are TGTGCCAGCAGCCCCCCACCCACAACTGGAAACACCATATATTTT. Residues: CASSPPPTTGNTIYF.

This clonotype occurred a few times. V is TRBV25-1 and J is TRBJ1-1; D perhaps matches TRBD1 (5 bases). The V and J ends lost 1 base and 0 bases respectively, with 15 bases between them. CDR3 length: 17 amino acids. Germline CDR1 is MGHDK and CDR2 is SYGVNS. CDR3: CASSELGIGGLNTEAFF. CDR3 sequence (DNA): TGTGCCAGCAGTGAATTGGGTATTGGGGGTTTGAACACTGAAGCTTTCTTT.

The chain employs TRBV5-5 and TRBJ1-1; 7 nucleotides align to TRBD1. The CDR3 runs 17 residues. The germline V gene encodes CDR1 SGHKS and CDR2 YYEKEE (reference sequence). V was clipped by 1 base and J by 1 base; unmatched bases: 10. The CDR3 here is CASSLIFRGKRNTEAFF. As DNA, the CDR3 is TGTGCCAGCAGCTTGATTTTCAGGGGGAAAAGGAACACTGAAGCTTTCTTT.

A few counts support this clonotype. The CDR3 nucleotides are TGTGCCACGGGAGGTAGAAATCTTCACTATGGCTACACCTTC. Translation gives CATGGRNLHYGYTF. The chain joins TRBV6-5 to TRBJ1-2; D gene unclear. The CDR3 sequence is 14 residues long. V was clipped by 10 bases and J by 3 bases, with 18 bases between them. Germline V gene lookup returns CDR1 MNHEY and CDR2 SVGAGI.

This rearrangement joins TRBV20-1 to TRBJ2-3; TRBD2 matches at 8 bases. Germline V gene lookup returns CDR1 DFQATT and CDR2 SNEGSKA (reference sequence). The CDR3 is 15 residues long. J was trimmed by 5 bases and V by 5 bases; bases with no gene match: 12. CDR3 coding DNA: TGCAGTGCTGAGGATGGGGGACTAGTGGGAGATACGCAGTATTTT. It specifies CSAEDGGLVGDTQYF.

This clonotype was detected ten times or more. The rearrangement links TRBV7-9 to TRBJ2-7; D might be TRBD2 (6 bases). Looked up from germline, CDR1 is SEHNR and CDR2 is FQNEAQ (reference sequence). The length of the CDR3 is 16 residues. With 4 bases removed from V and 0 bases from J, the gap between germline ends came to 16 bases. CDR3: CASSYTSGTLSYEQYF. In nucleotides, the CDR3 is TGTGCCAGCAGCTATACCTCCGGGACTCTCTCCTACGAGCAGTACTTC.

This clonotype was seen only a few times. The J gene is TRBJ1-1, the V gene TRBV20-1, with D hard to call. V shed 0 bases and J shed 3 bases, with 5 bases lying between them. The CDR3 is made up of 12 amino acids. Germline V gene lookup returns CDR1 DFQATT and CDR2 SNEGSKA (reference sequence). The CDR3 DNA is TGCAGTGCTAGAGAACTCTACACTGAAGCTTTCTTT. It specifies CSARELYTEAFF.

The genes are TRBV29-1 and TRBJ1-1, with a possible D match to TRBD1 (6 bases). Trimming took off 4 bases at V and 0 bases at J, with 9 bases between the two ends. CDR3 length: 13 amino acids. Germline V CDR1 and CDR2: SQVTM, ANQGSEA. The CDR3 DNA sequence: TGCAGCGTTGTCGGGGACATGAACACTGAAGCTTTCTTT. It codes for CSVVGDMNTEAFF.

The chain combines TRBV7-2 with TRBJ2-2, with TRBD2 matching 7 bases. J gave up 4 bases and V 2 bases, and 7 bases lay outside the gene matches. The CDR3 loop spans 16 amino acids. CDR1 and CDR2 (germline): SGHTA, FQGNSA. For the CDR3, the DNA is TGTGCCAGCAGCTTACTGAGTAGCGGGCCCACCGGGGAGCTGTTTTTT. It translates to CASSLLSSGPTGELFF.

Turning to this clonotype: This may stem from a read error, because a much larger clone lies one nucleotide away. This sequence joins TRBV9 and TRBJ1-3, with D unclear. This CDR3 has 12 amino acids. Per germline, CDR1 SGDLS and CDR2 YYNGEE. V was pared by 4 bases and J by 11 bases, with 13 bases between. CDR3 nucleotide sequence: TGTGCCAGCAGCTCTTACGGAGACGCCATATATTTT. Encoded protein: CASSSYGDAIYF.

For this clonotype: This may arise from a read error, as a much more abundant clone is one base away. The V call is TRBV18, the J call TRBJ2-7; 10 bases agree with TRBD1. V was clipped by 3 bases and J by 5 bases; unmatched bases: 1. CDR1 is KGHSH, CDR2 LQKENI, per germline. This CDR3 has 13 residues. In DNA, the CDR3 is TGTGCCAGCTCACCGGGACAGGGGCACGAGCAGTACTTC. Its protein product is CASSPGQGHEQYF.

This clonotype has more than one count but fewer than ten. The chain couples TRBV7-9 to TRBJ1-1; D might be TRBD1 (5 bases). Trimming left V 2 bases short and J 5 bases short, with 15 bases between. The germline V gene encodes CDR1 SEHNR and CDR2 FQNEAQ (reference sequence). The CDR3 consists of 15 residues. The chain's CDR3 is CASSLQTVSGTEAFF. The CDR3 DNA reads TGTGCCAGCAGCTTACAGACAGTATCGGGTACTGAAGCTTTCTTT.

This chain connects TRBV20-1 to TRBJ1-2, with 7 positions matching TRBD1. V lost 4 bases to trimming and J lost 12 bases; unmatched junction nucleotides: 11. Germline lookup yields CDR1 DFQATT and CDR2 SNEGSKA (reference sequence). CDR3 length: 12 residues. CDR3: CSAILGQVGHTF. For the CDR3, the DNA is TGCAGTGCTATCTTAGGACAGGTCGGCCACACCTTC.

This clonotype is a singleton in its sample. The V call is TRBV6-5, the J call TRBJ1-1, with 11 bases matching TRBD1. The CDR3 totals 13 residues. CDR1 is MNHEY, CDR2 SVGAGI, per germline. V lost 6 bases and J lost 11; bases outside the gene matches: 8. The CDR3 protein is CASRTGQGGAAFF. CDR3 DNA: TGTGCCAGCAGGACGGGACAGGGGGGCGCGGCTTTCTTT.

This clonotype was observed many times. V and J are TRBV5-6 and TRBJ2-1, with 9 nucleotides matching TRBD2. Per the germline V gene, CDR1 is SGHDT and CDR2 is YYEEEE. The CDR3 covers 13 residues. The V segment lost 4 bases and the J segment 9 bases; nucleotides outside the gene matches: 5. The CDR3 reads CASSGGTSSEQFF. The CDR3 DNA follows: TGTGCCAGCAGCGGGGGGACTAGCTCTGAGCAGTTCTTC.

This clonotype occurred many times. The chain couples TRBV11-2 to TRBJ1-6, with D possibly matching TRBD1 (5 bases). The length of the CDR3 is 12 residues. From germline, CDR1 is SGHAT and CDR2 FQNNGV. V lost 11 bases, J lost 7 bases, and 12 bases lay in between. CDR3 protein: CASGRPNSPLHF. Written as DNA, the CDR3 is TGTGCCTCGGGGCGACCCAATTCACCCCTCCACTTT.

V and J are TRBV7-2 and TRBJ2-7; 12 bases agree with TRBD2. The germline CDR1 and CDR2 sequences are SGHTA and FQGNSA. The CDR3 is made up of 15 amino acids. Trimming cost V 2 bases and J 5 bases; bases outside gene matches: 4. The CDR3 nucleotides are TGTGCCAGCAGCTTATTGGGACTAGCGGGTAACGAGCAGTACTTC. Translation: CASSLLGLAGNEQYF.

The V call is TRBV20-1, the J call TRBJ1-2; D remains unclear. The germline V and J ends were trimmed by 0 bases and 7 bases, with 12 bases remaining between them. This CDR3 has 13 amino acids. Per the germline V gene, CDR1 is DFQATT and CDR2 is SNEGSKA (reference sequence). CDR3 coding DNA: TGCAGTGCTAGAGACAGTAACGAATCTGGCTACACCTTC. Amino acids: CSARDSNESGYTF.